One and the same sample provided the 20 T cell receptor beta chains below, sequenced in a study of T cell responses to AZD1222 COVID-19 vaccine listed by TCRdb under 2021. The time point label, read with the paper, signifies: about 28 days (+/-7) after the second vaccine dose. Library method: the immunoSEQ multiplex PCR assay. TCRdb provides this immuneACCESS table in a form limited to in-frame rearrangements. Some clones are lacking; in checked studies, under half of them reflect an unresolved V gene, and why the rest are absent is not known. The sample profile shows about 140,000 clones; 88% of them were found once. The ten most abundant clones make up 2.5% to 3.5% of the sample. This specimen consisted of peripheral blood, obtained 28 days after the second AZD1222 dose. These receptors were obtained from an adult who received the AZD1222 COVID-19 vaccine.

The gene calls are TRBV13 and TRBJ2-1, with 11 positions matching TRBD2. The CDR3 runs to 18 residues. Trimming took 3 bases from V and 4 from J; bases not matched to a gene: 11. Germline values: CDR1 PRHDT, CDR2 FYEKMQ (reference sequence). The CDR3 here is CASSFLTLAGGTYNEQFF. The CDR3 DNA reads as TGTGCCAGCAGCTTTTTAACCCTAGCGGGGGGCACTTACAATGAGCAGTTCTTC.

The chain joins TRBV18 to TRBJ2-2, with 9 positions matching TRBD1. CDR1 KGHSH and CDR2 LQKENI come from the germline V gene. This CDR3 is 16 amino acids long. Trimming cost V 0 bases and J 4 bases; bases outside gene matches: 3. CDR3 residues: CASSPPSTGGTGELFF. CDR3 sequence (DNA): TGTGCCAGCTCACCACCCTCGACAGGGGGCACCGGGGAGCTGTTTTTT. The variable domain in full, completed from reference TRBV18 and TRBJ2-2, reads NAGVMQNPRHLVRRRGQEARLRCSPMKGHSHVYWYRQLPEEGLKFMVYLQKENIIDESGMPKERFSAEFPKEGPSILRIQQVVRGDSAAYFCASSPPSTGGTGELFFGEGSRLTVL.

The genes are TRBV4-3 and TRBJ2-2; D is unresolved. Germline V CDR1 and CDR2: LGHNA, YSLEER. V was pared by 4 bases and J by 4 bases, with 16 bases between. The CDR3 spans 16 residues. Here the CDR3 DNA reads TGCGCCAGCAGCCCCCGGGCTCTTCTCGGCACCGGGGAGCTGTTTTTT. This translates into CASSPRALLGTGELFF.

The chain combines TRBV18 with TRBJ1-3; weak D call: TRBD1 (5 bases). Trimming cost V 6 bases and J 0 bases, with 15 bases left between them. This CDR3 has 16 residues. Germline CDR1 and CDR2: KGHSH and LQKENI. CDR3 bases: TGTGCCAGCTCTTCCGGGACGGTAAACTCTGGAAACACCATATATTTT. It yields the protein CASSSGTVNSGNTIYF.

This clone was counted once. The J gene is TRBJ1-4, the V gene TRBV5-1, with TRBD1 matching over 9 bases. V trimming: 5 bases; J trimming: 8 bases; junction bases outside the gene matches: 7. The germline CDR1 and CDR2 sequences are SGHRS and YFSETQ. The CDR3 totals 14 residues. CDR3 DNA sequence: TGCGCCAGCAGTATCACCGGGACAGGGGAAAAACTGTTTTTT. Translated: CASSITGTGEKLFF.

This sequence joins TRBV28 and TRBJ1-4; D is ambiguous. The germline V and J ends were trimmed by 4 bases and 5 bases, with 2 bases remaining between them. The germline gives CDR1 MDHEN, CDR2 SYDVKM. The length of the CDR3 is 11 residues. The CDR3: CASSYNEKLFF. Written as DNA, the CDR3 is TGTGCCAGCAGTTACAATGAAAAACTGTTTTTT.

The chain is built from TRBV6-6 and TRBJ2-7; 10 bases line up with TRBD2. This CDR3 is 17 amino acids long. CDR1 is MNHNY and CDR2 is SVGAGI in the germline V gene (reference sequence). V trimming: 5 bases; J trimming: 4 bases; junction bases outside the gene matches: 14. CDR3 amino acids: CASSPHGGAGGQYEQYF. For the CDR3, the DNA is TGTGCCAGCAGTCCGCACGGGGGAGCGGGAGGGCAATACGAGCAGTACTTC.

The rearrangement uses TRBV6-5 and TRBJ1-5; 11 bases line up with TRBD1. CDR3 size: 15 residues. Per germline, CDR1 MNHEY and CDR2 SVGAGI. Germline trimming cut 7 bases from V and 7 bases from J; bases unmatched to any gene: 9. The CDR3 protein is CASTGLGTGGQPQHF. In nucleotides, the CDR3 is TGTGCCAGCACGGGGCTAGGGACAGGGGGACAGCCCCAGCATTTT.

V gene TRBV28 combines with J gene TRBJ2-7; 10 nucleotides line up with TRBD2. Germline lookup yields CDR1 MDHEN and CDR2 SYDVKM. V gave up 5 bases and J gave up 2 bases; unmatched junction bases: 6. This CDR3 spans 15 amino acids. Here the CDR3 reads CASSEPSGGTYEQYF. As DNA, the CDR3 is TGTGCCAGCAGTGAACCTAGCGGGGGAACCTACGAGCAGTACTTC.

This clone was seen only once. The chain is built from TRBV7-2 and TRBJ2-3; D possibly uses TRBD1 or TRBD2 (5 bases each). Between the trimmed V and J ends, which lost 4 bases and 1 base, there was a span of 15 bases. Germline V gene data show CDR1 as SGHTA and CDR2 as FQGNSA. This CDR3 spans 16 amino acids. The CDR3 protein is CASSYASGTGTDTQYF. In DNA, the CDR3 is TGTGCCAGCAGCTACGCGTCAGGGACGGGCACAGATACGCAGTATTTT.

V gene TRBV3-1 (or the pseudogene TRBV3-2) combines with J gene TRBJ2-4; D is unresolved. Trimming took off 5 bases at V and 0 bases at J, with 8 bases between the two ends. This CDR3 spans 14 amino acids. CDR1 LGHDT and CDR2 YNNKEL come from the germline V gene (reference sequence). CDR3: CASSRRLAKNIQYF. Written as DNA, the CDR3 is TGTGCCAGCAGCAGACGACTAGCCAAAAACATTCAGTACTTC.

The chain couples TRBV19 to TRBJ2-1, with D perhaps TRBD1 (7 bases). Germline lookup yields CDR1 LNHDA and CDR2 SQIVND (reference sequence). This CDR3 is 16 amino acids long. The V end lost 4 bases, the J end lost 0 bases, and 13 bases lay between the germline ends. CDR3 protein: CASSTQGGSSYNEQFF. CDR3 DNA: TGTGCCAGTAGTACCCAGGGGGGTAGCTCCTACAATGAGCAGTTCTTC.

The CDR3 spells CASSSRTVEAFF. In DNA, the CDR3 is TGTGCCAGCAGCTCTCGGACAGTTGAAGCTTTCTTT. The chain carries TRBV9 and TRBJ1-1; D is possibly TRBD1 (6 bases). With 4 bases removed from V and 7 bases from J, the gap between germline ends came to 11 bases. This CDR3 contains 12 residues. CDR1 is SGDLS and CDR2 is YYNGEE in the germline V gene.

The rearrangement uses TRBV28 and TRBJ2-7; tentatively, D is TRBD2 (5 bases). The CDR3 runs 14 residues. V gave up 1 base and J gave up 6 bases, with 13 bases separating them. In germline, CDR1 is MDHEN, CDR2 SYDVKM. CDR3: CASSLSRGSGEQYF. DNA of the CDR3: TGTGCCAGCAGTTTATCTAGAGGGTCAGGCGAGCAGTACTTC.

The chain combines TRBV13 with TRBJ2-2; 7 positions match TRBD2. J gave up 4 bases and V 2 bases, and 13 bases lay outside the gene matches. Germline V gene lookup returns CDR1 PRHDT and CDR2 FYEKMQ (reference sequence). This CDR3 contains 18 residues. CDR3 nucleotide sequence: TGTGCCAGCAGCTTAAACTCCTGGGCGGGAGAAATCACCGGGGAGCTGTTTTTT. Translated, it gives CASSLNSWAGEITGELFF.

This clone showed up just a few times. This rearrangement joins TRBV18 to TRBJ1-2, with D maybe TRBD1 (6 bases). From germline, CDR1 is KGHSH and CDR2 LQKENI. V was pared by 8 bases and J by 6 bases, with 16 bases between. CDR3 length equals 13 residues. CDR3 amino acids: CASTDSQGNGYTF. The CDR3 DNA follows: TGTGCCAGCACCGACTCACAGGGAAATGGCTACACCTTC.

The genes are TRBV7-6 and TRBJ1-6, with D perhaps matching TRBD1 (5 bases). V was trimmed by 5 bases and J by 5 bases, leaving 10 bases between them. Germline V lookup: CDR1 SGHVS, CDR2 FNYEAQ. The CDR3 has 14 residues. CDR3 amino acids: CASSLSGDNSPLHF. CDR3 nucleotides: TGTGCCAGCAGCCTATCGGGGGATAATTCACCCCTCCACTTT.

V gene TRBV7-9 combines with J gene TRBJ1-4, with 9 bases matching TRBD1. Germline CDR1 SEHNR, CDR2 FQNEAQ (reference sequence). The CDR3 is made up of 19 amino acids. Trimming cost V 5 bases and J 0 bases; bases outside gene matches: 13. CDR3 protein: CASSRVWGQGAPTNEKLFF. CDR3 bases: TGTGCCAGCAGCCGAGTATGGGGACAGGGAGCTCCAACTAATGAAAAACTGTTTTTT.

This clone was recorded a few times. The chain uses TRBV4-1 and TRBJ1-5, with 7 positions matching TRBD1. Germline V gene data show CDR1 as MGHRA and CDR2 as YSYEKL. This CDR3 region has 17 residues. Germline trimming cut 3 bases from V and 0 bases from J; bases unmatched to any gene: 8. This CDR3 reads CASSHPTGEYSNQPQHF. The CDR3 bases are TGCGCCAGCAGCCATCCAACAGGGGAATATAGCAATCAGCCCCAGCATTTT.

V gene TRBV5-4 combines with J gene TRBJ2-3; possible D gene TRBD2, 6 bases. In germline, CDR1 is SGHNT, CDR2 YYREEE (reference sequence). This CDR3 has 16 amino acids. V gave up 0 bases and J gave up 2 bases, with 13 bases separating them. The CDR3 sequence is CASSLEGAGITDTQYF. CDR3 nucleotide sequence: TGTGCCAGCAGCTTGGAAGGCGCGGGGATCACAGATACGCAGTATTTT.